The 18 T cell receptor beta chains reported below all come from one sample, sequenced in a study of human T cells and chemical hapten exposure. One entry per CDR3 protein, called by TCRdb with MiXCR from the RACE reads. Counted here are 100,000 to 150,000 distinct CDR3 sequences, 13% occurring once; the ten biggest clones make up about 3%. Regarding time point: pre-sensitization, week 0. Noted treatment: therapeutic diphenylcyclopropenone sensitization with weekly scalp DPC. Material: whole blood, obtained in connection with sensitization to the hapten diphenylcyclopropenone (DPC). These receptors were collected from a young woman with alopecia areata. Some clones in this sample may be carry-over from other donors' samples.

This chain links TRBV30 with TRBJ1-1; D call uncertain. The V end lost 4 bases, the J end lost 11 bases, and 11 bases lay between the germline ends. The CDR3 sequence is 10 residues long. Germline V gene lookup returns CDR1 GTSNPN and CDR2 SVGIG (reference sequence). The CDR3 DNA reads TGTGCCTGGAAAAGGGTTGATGCTTTCTTT. Amino acids: CAWKRVDAFF.

This clonotype came up many times. V usage is TRBV29-1 and J usage is TRBJ2-7; no definite D call. Germline V gene lookup returns CDR1 SQVTM and CDR2 ANQGSEA. V lost 4 bases to trimming and J lost 6 bases, with 13 bases between them. This CDR3 is 12 amino acids long. The CDR3 loop is CSVGGFIGEQYF. In DNA, the CDR3 is TGCAGCGTTGGCGGCTTCATCGGCGAGCAGTACTTC.

This clonotype was counted between two and nine times. The chain carries TRBV20-1 and TRBJ2-1, with a possible D match to TRBD2 (5 bases). Germline CDR1 is DFQATT and CDR2 is SNEGSKA (reference sequence). The V gene lost 6 bases and the J gene lost 10 bases, with 19 bases spanning the gap. The CDR3 is made up of 13 amino acids. CDR3 sequence: CSAPSSIGEEQFF. The CDR3 DNA follows: TGCAGTGCCCCAAGTTCCATCGGGGAAGAGCAGTTCTTC.

This clonotype was found many times. This chain uses TRBV19 with TRBJ1-4; 7 bases fit TRBD1. Germline loops: CDR1 LNHDA, CDR2 SQIVND (reference sequence). This CDR3 spans 15 amino acids. Trimming took 3 bases from V and 0 from J; bases not matched to a gene: 1. The CDR3, as DNA: TGTGCCAGTAGTATCGGGACAGCAACTAATGAAAAACTGTTTTTT. Its translation: CASSIGTATNEKLFF.

CDR3 loop: CASSRAGTPSSTQYF. The CDR3 bases are TGCGCCAGCAGCCGGGCGGGGACCCCCTCTTCGACCCAGTACTTC. This chain joins TRBV4-3 and TRBJ2-5; TRBD2 is a possible D gene (6 bases). Trimming shortened V by 4 bases and J by 7 bases, and 19 bases separated the two germline ends. CDR1 is LGHNA, CDR2 YSLEER, per germline. The CDR3 extends over 15 amino acids.

This sequence joins TRBV5-5 and TRBJ2-5, with 11 bases fitting TRBD2. With V trimmed by 0 bases and J by 2 bases, 6 bases remained unmatched. In germline, CDR1 is SGHKS, CDR2 YYEKEE (reference sequence). This CDR3 is 17 amino acids long. CDR3 sequence (DNA): TGTGCCAGCAGCTTGGTCCCTAGCGGGGGGCCGCAAGAGACCCAGTACTTC. Translating gives CASSLVPSGGPQETQYF.

This clonotype was detected only a few times. The V gene is TRBV4-2, the J gene TRBJ2-1, with TRBD2 as a possible D gene (6 bases). The length of the CDR3 is 15 residues. Germline values: CDR1 LGHNA, CDR2 YNFKEQ. With 5 bases removed from V and 6 bases from J, the gap between germline ends came to 17 bases. CDR3 amino acids: CASSSRDSFRNEQFF. The CDR3 region has the DNA TGTGCCAGCAGCTCCCGGGACTCGTTTCGCAATGAGCAGTTCTTC.

The chain carries TRBV7-2 and TRBJ1-5; D is ambiguous. The V and J ends lost 5 bases and 7 bases respectively, with 15 bases between them. The CDR3 length is 14 residues. Germline loops: CDR1 SGHTA, CDR2 FQGNSA. The CDR3 here is CASSPTPGIQPQHF. The CDR3, as DNA: TGTGCCAGCAGCCCTACACCGGGGATACAGCCCCAGCATTTT.

The chain employs TRBV2 and TRBJ2-7; no firm D call. V was cut by 7 bases and J by 1 base, with 11 bases left in between. The CDR3 is 13 residues long. CDR1 and CDR2 (germline): SNHLY, FYNNEI. The CDR3 loop reads CASTSQRSYEQYF. The DNA of the CDR3 is TGTGCCAGCACTTCCCAGCGATCCTACGAGCAGTACTTC.

This clonotype was observed a few times. CDR3 sequence: CASSQDRGPYEQYF. For the CDR3, the DNA is TGTGCCAGCAGCCAAGATAGGGGGCCCTACGAGCAGTACTTC. V gene TRBV3-1 combines with J gene TRBJ2-7; TRBD1 matches at 7 bases. The CDR3 contains 14 residues. Germline CDR1 is LGHDT and CDR2 is YNNKEL (reference sequence). V shed 0 bases and J 2 bases; nucleotides not matched to a gene: 1.

V usage is TRBV6-6 and J usage is TRBJ1-1, with a tentative D call TRBD1 (5 bases). The CDR3 length is 14 residues. Germline assignment: CDR1 MNHNY and CDR2 SVGAGI (reference sequence). Trimming left V 0 bases short and J 6 bases short, with 11 bases between. The CDR3 region is CASSYSGRGAEAFF. For the CDR3, the DNA is TGTGCCAGCAGTTACTCGGGGCGAGGGGCTGAAGCTTTCTTT.

This clonotype was recorded a few times. The J gene is TRBJ1-2, the V gene TRBV19, with D possibly matching TRBD1 (6 bases). The CDR3 spans 13 residues. V gave up 4 bases and J gave up 4 bases, with 10 bases separating them. Germline CDR1 and CDR2: LNHDA and SQIVND (reference sequence). CDR3 in amino acids: CASSTRDIYGYTF. CDR3 DNA sequence: TGTGCCAGTAGTACCAGGGACATCTATGGCTACACCTTC.

This clonotype was seen once. This chain links TRBV7-9 with TRBJ1-1; 9 bases line up with TRBD1. Losses at the gene ends were 5 bases for V and 4 bases for J; bases not matched to a gene: 8. CDR3 size: 15 residues. CDR1 and CDR2 (germline): SEHNR, FQNEAQ (reference sequence). The CDR3: CASSPGQGRRTEAFF. The CDR3 nucleotides are TGTGCCAGCAGCCCCGGACAGGGGAGGCGCACTGAAGCTTTCTTT.

The J gene is TRBJ2-3, the V gene TRBV29-1; 10 bases fit TRBD2. This CDR3 comprises 16 residues. V lost 0 bases to trimming and J lost 4 bases; unmatched junction nucleotides: 7. Germline loops: CDR1 SQVTM, CDR2 ANQGSEA. CDR3 region: CSVEDAPGTSADTQYF. The CDR3 DNA is TGCAGCGTTGAAGACGCCCCCGGGACTAGCGCAGATACGCAGTATTTT.

This rearrangement joins TRBV7-8 to TRBJ1-1, with TRBD1 as a possible D gene (6 bases). The CDR3 is made up of 16 amino acids. Trimming stripped 0 bases from V and 4 bases from J, with 15 bases between. Germline V gives CDR1 SGHVS, CDR2 FQNEAQ. The CDR3 reads CASSLARGAAGTEAFF. The CDR3 coding sequence is TGTGCCAGCAGCTTAGCTAGGGGGGCCGCTGGCACTGAAGCTTTCTTT.

The chain links TRBV5-4 to TRBJ2-4; possibly TRBD2 for D (6 bases). Trimming removed 0 bases from V and 8 bases from J, with 15 bases in between. Germline V gene data show CDR1 as SGHNT and CDR2 as YYREEE (reference sequence). The CDR3 has 15 residues. The CDR3 DNA follows: TGTGCCAGCAGCTTGGACCCATTCCCGGGGGACATTCAGTACTTC. Its protein product is CASSLDPFPGDIQYF.

This chain connects TRBV18 to TRBJ2-2; 7 bases fit TRBD1. This CDR3 contains 16 residues. The J segment lost 0 bases and the V segment lost 3 bases, leaving 4 bases of the junction unmatched. Germline lookup yields CDR1 KGHSH and CDR2 LQKENI. The CDR3 is CASSPDRPSNTGELFF. In nucleotides, the CDR3 is TGTGCCAGCTCACCGGACAGGCCCTCGAACACCGGGGAGCTGTTTTTT. Filled out from reference TRBV18 and TRBJ2-2, the complete variable domain reads NAGVMQNPRHLVRRRGQEARLRCSPMKGHSHVYWYRQLPEEGLKFMVYLQKENIIDESGMPKERFSAEFPKEGPSILRIQQVVRGDSAAYFCASSPDRPSNTGELFFGEGSRLTVL.

A word on this clonotype: One junction end disagrees with the germline gene, perhaps due to a read error. The CDR3 DNA sequence: TGTGCCAGCAGTTACACGGACGCTACAGCGATAGGTGACTTC. This codes for CASSYTDATAIGDF. The V call is TRBV6-2 or TRBV6-3, the J call TRBJ2-5, with D unresolved. CDR3 length equals 14 residues. The V gene's germline CDR1 is MNHEY and CDR2 SVGEGT.